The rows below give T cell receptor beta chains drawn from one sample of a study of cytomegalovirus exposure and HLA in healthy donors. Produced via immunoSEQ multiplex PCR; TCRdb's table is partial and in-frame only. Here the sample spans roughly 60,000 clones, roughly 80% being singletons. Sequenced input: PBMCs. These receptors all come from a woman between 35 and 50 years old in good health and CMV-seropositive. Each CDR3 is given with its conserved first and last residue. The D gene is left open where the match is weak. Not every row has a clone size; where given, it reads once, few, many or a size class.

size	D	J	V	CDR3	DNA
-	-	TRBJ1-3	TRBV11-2	CASSLGGSFNTIYF	TGTGCCAGCAGCTTAGGCGGTAGTTTTAACACCATATATTTT
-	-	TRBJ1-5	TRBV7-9	CASSSGRTYSNQPQHF	TGTGCCAGCAGCTCAGGGCGGACGTATAGCAATCAGCCCCAGCATTTT
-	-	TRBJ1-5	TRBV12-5	CASGTKAGGSNQPQHF	TGTGCTAGTGGTACAAAAGCGGGTGGAAGCAATCAGCCCCAGCATTTT
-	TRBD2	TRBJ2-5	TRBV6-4	CASSDFTALLASGGLRPKETQYF	TGTGCCAGCAGTGACTTCACCGCCTTACTAGCGTCGGGGGGGCTCCGGCCGAAAGAGACCCAGTACTTC
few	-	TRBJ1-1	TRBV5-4	CASSLPTGIGEAFF	TGTGCCAGCAGCCTGCCTACAGGGATCGGTGAAGCTTTCTTT
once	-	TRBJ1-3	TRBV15	CATSTPPGGVLNTIYF	TGTGCCACCAGCACGCCTCCGGGAGGGGTCCTGAACACCATATATTTT
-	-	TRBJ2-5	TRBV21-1	CASSQRQGRETQYF	TGTGCCAGCAGCCAAAGACAGGGTCGAGAGACCCAGTACTTC
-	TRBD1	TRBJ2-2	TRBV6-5	CATLQGANTGELFF	TGTGCCACCTTACAGGGGGCGAACACCGGGGAGCTGTTTTTT
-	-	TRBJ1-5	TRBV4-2	CASSQGGGRGQHRLEDQPQHF	TGTGCCAGCAGCCAAGGAGGGGGTCGTGGACAGCACCGGCTAGAAGATCAGCCCCAGCATTTT
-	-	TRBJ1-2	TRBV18	CASSPNLSGDYGYTF	TGTGCCAGCTCACCAAACCTATCGGGGGACTATGGCTACACCTTC
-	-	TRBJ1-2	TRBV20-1	CSATGSYGYTF	TGCAGTGCTACAGGTTCCTATGGCTACACCTTC
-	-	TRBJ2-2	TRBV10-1	CASSEKRGNTGELFF	TGCGCCAGCAGTGAAAAACGGGGGAACACCGGGGAGCTGTTTTTT
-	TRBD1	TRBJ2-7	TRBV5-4	CASSLVGTGIYEQYF	TGTGCCAGCAGCCTGGTCGGGACAGGGATCTACGAGCAGTACTTC
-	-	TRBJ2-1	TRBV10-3	CAISGWEKGRGWNEQFF	TGTGCCATCAGTGGGTGGGAAAAGGGGCGGGGTTGGAATGAGCAGTTCTTC
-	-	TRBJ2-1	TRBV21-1	CASSRMGDRGSDEQFF	TGTGCCAGCAGCCGCATGGGGGACAGGGGCTCTGATGAGCAGTTCTTC
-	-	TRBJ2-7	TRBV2	CASSDLVRGVFSYEQYF	TGTGCCAGCAGTGACCTTGTCCGCGGGGTATTCTCCTACGAGCAGTACTTC
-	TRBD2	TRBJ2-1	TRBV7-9	CASSLVTGRDEQFF	TGTGCCAGCAGCTTAGTCACCGGGAGGGATGAGCAGTTCTTC
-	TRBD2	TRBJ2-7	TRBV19	CASSFSGGYEQYF	TGTGCCAGTAGTTTTAGCGGGGGGTACGAGCAGTACTTC
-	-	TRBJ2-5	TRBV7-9	CASSSRPTDQETQYF	TGTGCCAGCAGCTCCCGCCCGACAGACCAAGAGACCCAGTACTTC
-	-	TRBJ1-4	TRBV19	CASSIQGSSLEKLFF	TGTGCCAGTAGTATTCAGGGGTCGTCGCTTGAAAAACTGTTTTTT
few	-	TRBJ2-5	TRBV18	CASSPRRETQYF	TGTGCCAGCTCACCAAGGAGGGAGACCCAGTACTTC
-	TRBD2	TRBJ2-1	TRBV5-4	CASSSLAGPVGEQFF	TGTGCCAGCAGCTCACTAGCGGGGCCTGTGGGGGAGCAGTTCTTC
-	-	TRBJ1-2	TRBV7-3	CASSDSQVYGYTF	TGTGCCAGCAGCGACAGCCAAGTCTATGGCTACACCTTC
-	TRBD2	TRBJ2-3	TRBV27	CASSNWGGGVNTQYF	TGTGCCAGCTCCAATTGGGGCGGGGGGGTTAATACGCAGTATTTT
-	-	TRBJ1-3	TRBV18	CASSPQGGSGGNTIYF	TGTGCCAGCTCCCCGCAAGGGGGTTCGGGTGGAAACACCATATATTTT
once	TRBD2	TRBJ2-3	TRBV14	CASSQWTSGDTQYF	TGTGCCAGCAGCCAATGGACTAGTGGGGATACGCAGTATTTT
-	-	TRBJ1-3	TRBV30	CAWSTGAGNTIYF	TGTGCCTGGAGTACGGGGGCTGGAAACACCATATATTTT
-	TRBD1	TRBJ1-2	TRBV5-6	CASSSGQLYGYTF	TGTGCCAGCAGCTCGGGACAGCTTTATGGCTACACCTTC
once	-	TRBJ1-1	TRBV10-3	CAIRAGASNTEAFF	TGTGCCATCAGGGCAGGGGCCTCGAACACTGAAGCTTTCTTT
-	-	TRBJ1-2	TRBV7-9	CASSFREYYGYTF	TGTGCCAGCAGCTTCCGGGAGTACTATGGCTACACCTTC
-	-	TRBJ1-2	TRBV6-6	CASSYSRGAVNYGYTF	TGTGCCAGCAGTTACTCCCGGGGGGCTGTTAACTATGGCTACACCTTC
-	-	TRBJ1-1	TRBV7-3	CASSAFGGARFEAFF	TGTGCCAGCAGCGCCTTTGGGGGGGCGAGGTTTGAAGCTTTCTTT
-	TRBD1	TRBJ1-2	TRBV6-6	CASSWDRGHGYTF	TGTGCCAGCAGCTGGGACAGGGGGCACGGCTACACCTTC
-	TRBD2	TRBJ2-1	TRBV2	CATSGTRTLGEQFF	TGTGCCACGTCAGGGACTAGAACCCTCGGTGAGCAGTTCTTC
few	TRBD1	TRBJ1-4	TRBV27	CASSLYPRDREEKLFF	TGTGCCAGCAGTTTATATCCCCGTGACAGGGAGGAAAAACTGTTTTTT
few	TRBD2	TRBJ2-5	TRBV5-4	CASSLAGQGGETQYF	TGTGCCAGCAGCTTAGCGGGGCAGGGTGGAGAGACCCAGTACTTC
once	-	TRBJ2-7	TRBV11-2	CASSPWGDEQYF	TGTGCCAGCTCCCCCTGGGGGGACGAGCAGTACTTC